Listed here are 15 T cell receptor beta chains from one sample, sequenced in a study of CD8 T cells in ankylosing spondylitis. Overall study results and limits: For ankylosing spondylitis blood, a TCR beta motif of several highly homologous variants appeared characteristic.

One entry per CDR3 protein, called by TCRdb with MiXCR from the 5' RACE reads. The sample comprises more than 650,000 distinct CDR3 sequences, approximately 10% of which are singletons, and less than 0.65% rests with the top ten. These receptors lack a known antigen. Sample: blood, either unsorted or a sorted T cell fraction (not recorded which). The receptors here all came from a male donor with ankylosing spondylitis.

Many counts were recorded for this clonotype. The chain uses TRBV20-1 and TRBJ2-3; unclear D gene. The CDR3 consists of 11 residues. With 3 bases removed from V and 6 bases from J, the gap between germline ends came to 7 bases. Germline CDR1 reads DFQATT; CDR2 reads SNEGSKA (reference sequence). CDR3 nucleotide sequence: TGCAGTGCTAGCTCCGTGGATACGCAGTATTTT. Protein: CSASSVDTQYF.

The chain recombines TRBV5-5 with TRBJ2-7; D gene ambiguous. Trimming stripped 0 bases from V and 2 bases from J, with 6 bases between. The CDR3 runs to 13 residues. In germline, CDR1 is SGHKS, CDR2 YYEKEE (reference sequence). This CDR3 is CASSLVTAYEQYF. The CDR3 coding sequence is TGTGCCAGCAGCTTGGTAACCGCCTACGAGCAGTACTTC. The full variable domain, with the rest looked up from reference TRBV5-5 and TRBJ2-7, is DAGVTQSPTHLIKTRGQQVTLRCSPISGHKSVSWYQQVLGQGPQFIFQYYEKEERGRGNFPDRFSARQFPNYSSELNVNALLLGDSALYLCASSLVTAYEQYFGPGTRLTVT.

This clonotype was seen only a few times. This sequence joins TRBV6-2 or TRBV6-3 and TRBJ1-5, with D possibly TRBD1 on 5 matching bases. Per germline, CDR1 MNHEY and CDR2 SVGEGT. The CDR3 totals 19 residues. V gave up 0 bases and J gave up 5 bases, with 23 bases separating them. The CDR3 here is CASSYSVIGGGAGDQPQHF. CDR3 DNA sequence: TGTGCCAGCAGTTACTCCGTTATTGGCGGAGGGGCGGGGGATCAGCCCCAGCATTTT.

This clonotype was detected a few times. In DNA, the CDR3 is TGTGCCAGCAGTTACGGCAGGCGTTCCTACGAGCAGTACTTC. This sequence encodes CASSYGRRSYEQYF. V gene TRBV6-2 or TRBV6-3 combines with J gene TRBJ2-7; D unclear. CDR1 is MNHEY and CDR2 is SVGEGT in the germline V gene. This CDR3 is 14 amino acids long. Trimming removed 2 bases from V and 1 base from J, with 9 bases in between.

The rearrangement joins TRBV5-4 to TRBJ2-2; D is undetermined. Per germline, CDR1 SGHNT and CDR2 YYREEE (reference sequence). The V end lost 1 base, the J end lost 8 bases, and 6 bases lay between the germline ends. The CDR3 is made up of 12 amino acids. The CDR3 DNA is TGTGCCAGCAGCTTGACTTATGGGGAGCTGTTTTTT. Protein: CASSLTYGELFF.

V usage is TRBV3-1 and J usage is TRBJ1-4; the D gene is possibly TRBD1 (5 bases). CDR3 size: 14 residues. Trimming took 4 bases from V and 5 from J, leaving 11 bases between them. Looked up from germline, CDR1 is LGHDT and CDR2 is YNNKEL (reference sequence). The CDR3 reads CASSPGGGNEKLFF. The CDR3 bases are TGTGCCAGCAGCCCCGGGGGAGGGAATGAAAAACTGTTTTTT.

There are a few counts of this clonotype. This chain uses TRBV7-2 with TRBJ1-6, with D maybe TRBD1 (5 bases). Looked up from germline, CDR1 is SGHTA and CDR2 is FQGNSA. This CDR3 comprises 14 residues. The V gene lost 6 bases and the J gene lost 7 bases, with 13 bases spanning the gap. The CDR3 region is CASSPSRVNSPLHF. For the CDR3, the DNA is TGTGCCAGCAGTCCTAGCAGGGTAAATTCACCCCTCCACTTT.

The chain recombines TRBV5-1 with TRBJ2-3; 7 bases agree with TRBD1. Trimming took 4 bases from V and 2 from J; bases not matched to a gene: 10. The length of the CDR3 is 16 residues. Germline-derived CDR1 and CDR2 are SGHRS and YFSETQ. The CDR3 here is CASSVRTGYITDTQYF. In DNA, the CDR3 is TGCGCCAGCAGCGTTCGGACAGGATACATCACAGATACGCAGTATTTT.

This clonotype has more than one count but fewer than ten. The chain is built from TRBV5-1 and TRBJ1-1; D is uncertain. Germline loops: CDR1 SGHRS, CDR2 YFSETQ. CDR3 length equals 13 residues. V was cut by 9 bases and J by 1 base, with 13 bases left in between. Here the CDR3 reads CATGLGSNTEAFF. In DNA, the CDR3 is TGCGCCACAGGACTTGGATCGAACACTGAAGCTTTCTTT.

This clonotype was seen many times. This rearrangement joins TRBV29-1 to TRBJ2-3, with TRBD2 identical over 7 bases. Germline values: CDR1 SQVTM, CDR2 ANQGSEA. V shed 1 base and J 6 bases; nucleotides not matched to a gene: 7. The CDR3 runs to 14 residues. CDR3 sequence reads: CSVEVPGLRDTQYF. The CDR3 DNA is TGCAGCGTTGAAGTCCCGGGACTAAGGGATACGCAGTATTTT.

The chain recombines TRBV6-2 or TRBV6-3 with TRBJ2-1; D is tentatively TRBD1 or TRBD2 (5 bases each). The CDR3 has 14 residues. Trimming removed 5 bases from V and 6 bases from J, with 14 bases in between. CDR1 and CDR2 (germline): MNHEY, SVGEGT. In nucleotides, the CDR3 is TGTGCCAGCAGTCGGGACCCCCCAGCCAATGAGCAGTTCTTC. It encodes CASSRDPPANEQFF.

The rearrangement uses TRBV12-3 or TRBV12-4 and TRBJ1-1; D is unclear. Trimming left V 3 bases short and J 6 bases short, with 14 bases between. This CDR3 has 14 amino acids. The CDR3 loop reads CASSLRAPKAEAFF. CDR3 DNA sequence: TGTGCCAGCAGTTTGCGGGCCCCGAAGGCTGAAGCTTTCTTT.

This clonotype was seen ten or more times. The chain has TRBV29-1 and TRBJ2-3; D tentatively reads TRBD1 or TRBD2 (5 bases each). This CDR3 is 12 amino acids long. Germline loops: CDR1 SQVTM, CDR2 ANQGSEA. V lost 5 bases, J lost 4 bases, and 10 bases lay in between. CDR3 in amino acids: CSVPQGADTQYF. The CDR3 region has the DNA TGCAGCGTTCCCCAGGGAGCAGATACGCAGTATTTT.

This clonotype was counted only a few times. The V call is TRBV14, the J call TRBJ2-1; TRBD1 aligns across 7 bases. From germline, CDR1 is SGHDN and CDR2 FVKESK. Trimming at V came to 5 bases and at J to 0 bases, leaving 7 bases not matched to a gene. The CDR3 consists of 16 residues. CDR3 protein: CASSGETGYSYNEQFF. CDR3 coding DNA: TGTGCCAGCAGCGGAGAGACAGGGTACTCCTACAATGAGCAGTTCTTC.

Only a few counts were recorded for this clonotype. The chain has TRBV12-3 or TRBV12-4 and TRBJ1-2, with D hard to call. V shed 2 bases and J shed 6 bases, with 7 bases lying between them. This CDR3 is 12 amino acids long. The CDR3 protein is CASSLWDNGYTF. In DNA, the CDR3 is TGTGCCAGCAGTTTATGGGATAATGGCTACACCTTC.